This note documents a single T cell receptor (beta chain) sequence. This sample was included in a study of CD8 T cells in Susac syndrome. Reverse transcription of roughly 0.5 to 1 ug RNA used random hexamers. A single record per CDR3 protein comes from TCRdb applying MiXCR to the immunoSEQ multiplex PCR reads. The table shows 70,000 or so distinct CDR3 sequences, with approximately 94% occurring only once. Germline CDR1 LGHNA, CDR2 YSLEER. The V end lost 0 bases, the J end lost 2 bases, and 13 bases lay between the germline ends. This CDR3 comprises 17 residues. The sequence came from a human donor with multiple sclerosis. Sample: CD8+ T cells from PBMCs. The V gene is TRBV4-3, the J gene TRBJ2-2; no definite D call. This chain's CDR3 is CASSQDREWENTGELFF. For the CDR3, the DNA is TGCGCCAGCAGCCAAGATAGGGAATGGGAAAACACCGGGGAGCTGTTTTTT.